These 13 T cell receptor beta chains share one sample of origin, sequenced in a study of blood T cells in healthy people across ages. The second PCR ran roughly 7 to 11 cycles with a sample-barcoded 5' primer and J-beta primers. TCRdb processed the 5' RACE reads anew with MiXCR; each CDR3 protein has one entry. The sample consists of about 1.6 million distinct CDR3 sequences, approximately 32% of them appearing once. Sequenced material: blood. The receptors stem from a woman aged 30 to 39 in good health.

Of note for this clonotype: Germline is not matched at one junction end, which may reflect a read error. The J gene is TRBJ2-5, the V gene TRBV29-1; D might be TRBD1 (6 bases). The CDR3 is 14 residues long. Germline assignment: CDR1 SQVTM and CDR2 ANQGSEA. In DNA form, the CDR3 reads TGCAGTGTCGATGCCGGGACAACCCAAGACACCCAGTACTTC. Protein product: CSVDAGTTQDTQYF.

This clonotype was counted a few times. This rearrangement joins TRBV10-2 to TRBJ2-7; no clear D gene. This CDR3 is 12 amino acids long. Germline assignment: CDR1 WSHSY and CDR2 SAAADI. The V and J ends lost 10 bases and 7 bases respectively, with 17 bases between them. CDR3 coding DNA: TGCGCCACCTTAGCTCTAGGAAGAGAGCAGTACTTC. Its protein is CATLALGREQYF.

The chain links TRBV5-5 to TRBJ1-1, with unresolved D. CDR3 length: 14 amino acids. Trimming stripped 3 bases from V and 5 bases from J, with 14 bases between. Germline assignment: CDR1 SGHKS and CDR2 YYEKEE (reference sequence). In DNA form, the CDR3 reads TGTGCCAGCAGCTGGGGTAGTATGTTGACTGAAGCTTTCTTT. Translation: CASSWGSMLTEAFF.

This clonotype occurred a few times. V gene TRBV6-6 combines with J gene TRBJ2-5; TRBD2 agrees at 12 bases. The CDR3 runs 15 residues. The germline V gene encodes CDR1 MNHNY and CDR2 SVGAGI (reference sequence). V shed 2 bases, J shed 6 bases, and the junction held 4 bases outside the gene matches. Here the CDR3 reads CASSYTTSGSQTQYF. DNA of the CDR3: TGTGCCAGCAGTTACACGACTAGCGGGAGTCAGACCCAGTACTTC.

This clonotype occurred once. The V and J genes are TRBV7-6 and TRBJ2-3; TRBD1 is a possible D gene (5 bases). This CDR3 spans 18 amino acids. Germline assignment: CDR1 SGHVS and CDR2 FNYEAQ. V gave up 2 bases and J gave up 0 bases, with 18 bases separating them. The CDR3 DNA reads TGTGCCAGCAGCTTAAGTATCCAGGGTAGATACAGCACAGATACGCAGTATTTT. It specifies CASSLSIQGRYSTDTQYF.

The CDR3 protein is CACPRQGRDNEQFF. CDR3 nucleotide sequence: TGTGCCTGTCCTCGACAGGGACGGGACAATGAGCAGTTCTTC. This chain connects TRBV30 to TRBJ2-1; 7 nucleotides match TRBD1. The CDR3 loop spans 14 amino acids. V lost 6 bases to trimming and J lost 5 bases; unmatched junction nucleotides: 10. CDR1 is GTSNPN, CDR2 SVGIG, per germline (reference sequence).

In this sample, this clonotype turned up a few times. The CDR3 sequence: CASSSIWGAGTEAFF. The CDR3 DNA follows: TGTGCCAGCAGCTCAATTTGGGGCGCGGGCACTGAAGCTTTCTTT. The chain has TRBV3-1 and TRBJ1-1, with D possibly being TRBD1 (5 bases). The CDR3 contains 15 residues. Germline assignment: CDR1 LGHDT and CDR2 YNNKEL (reference sequence). V lost 5 bases, J lost 4 bases, and 17 bases lay in between. The variable domain in full, completed from reference TRBV3-1 and TRBJ1-1, reads DTAVSQTPKYLVTQMGNDKSIKCEQNLGHDTMYWYKQDSKKFLKIMFSYNNKELIINETVPNRFSPKSPDKAHLNLHINSLELGDSAVYFCASSSIWGAGTEAFFGQGTRLTVV.

This clonotype was recorded at least ten times. The chain recombines TRBV29-1 with TRBJ2-7; maybe TRBD1 (5 bases). Trimming removed 5 bases at V and 2 bases at J, with 10 bases between. The CDR3 loop spans 12 amino acids. Looked up from germline, CDR1 is SQVTM and CDR2 is ANQGSEA. The CDR3 nucleotides are TGCAGCGTTCAACTACAGGCCTACGAGCAGTACTTC. Protein: CSVQLQAYEQYF.

The gene calls are TRBV6-2 or TRBV6-3 and TRBJ2-7, with 7 nucleotides matching TRBD1. Germline CDR1 reads MNHEY; CDR2 reads SVGEGT. The junction had 17 bases not matched to a gene; V was cut back by 7 bases and J by 2 bases. The CDR3 is 17 amino acids. The CDR3 bases are TGTGCCAGCACCCGATCCCCAGGGGGAATCATCACCTACGAGCAGTACTTC. It specifies CASTRSPGGIITYEQYF.

A note on this clonotype: A much larger clone differs from this one at a single base, so this may be a read error. V gene TRBV20-1 combines with J gene TRBJ2-5, with 7 bases that match TRBD1. Per germline, CDR1 DFQATT and CDR2 SNEGSKA (reference sequence). The CDR3 extends over 14 amino acids. Trimming took 0 bases from V and 3 from J; bases not matched to a gene: 4. The CDR3 DNA reads as TGCAGTGCTAGAGACGGGACAGATAAAGAGACCCAGTACTTC. It translates to CSARDGTDKETQYF.

The V gene is TRBV19, the J gene TRBJ1-5; weak D call: TRBD1 (5 bases). Germline V lookup: CDR1 LNHDA, CDR2 SQIVND (reference sequence). Trimming left V 3 bases short and J 2 bases short, with 11 bases between. The CDR3 length is 15 residues. CDR3 DNA: TGTGCCAGTAGTATCTCAGGGATGGGCAATCAGCCCCAGCATTTT. Its translation: CASSISGMGNQPQHF.

Points on this clonotype: At one boundary the junction diverges from the germline segment, which might be a read error. The V gene is TRBV4-1, the J gene TRBJ1-4; D is unresolved. From germline, CDR1 is MGHRA and CDR2 YSYEKL. CDR3 length equals 13 residues. CDR3 loop: CASSRSLAEKRFF. For the CDR3, the DNA is TGCGCCAGCAGCCGATCTCTCGCGGAAAAACGGTTTTTT.

The V gene is TRBV5-1, the J gene TRBJ2-7; 7 nucleotides agree with TRBD2. With V trimmed by 5 bases and J by 4 bases, 15 bases remained unmatched. Germline lookup yields CDR1 SGHRS and CDR2 YFSETQ. The CDR3 loop spans 16 amino acids. The DNA of the CDR3 is TGCGCCAGCAGTTTCGCGAAGGGTAGCGGGTCGTACGAGCAGTACTTC. It is translated as CASSFAKGSGSYEQYF.